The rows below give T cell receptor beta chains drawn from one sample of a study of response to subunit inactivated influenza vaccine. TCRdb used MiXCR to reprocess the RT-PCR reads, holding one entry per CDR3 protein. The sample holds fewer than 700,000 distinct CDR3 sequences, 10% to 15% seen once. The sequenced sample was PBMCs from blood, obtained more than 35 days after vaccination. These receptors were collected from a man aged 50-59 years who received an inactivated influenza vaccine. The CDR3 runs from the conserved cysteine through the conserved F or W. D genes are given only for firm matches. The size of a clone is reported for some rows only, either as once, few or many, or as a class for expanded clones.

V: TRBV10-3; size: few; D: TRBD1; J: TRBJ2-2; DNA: TGTGCCATCAGTGAGTCGCGGACAGGGGCTAGGACCGGGGAGCTGTTTTTT; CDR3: CAISESRTGARTGELFF
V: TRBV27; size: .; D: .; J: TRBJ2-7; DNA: TGTGCCAGCAGTTTACTGTCGGCAGGGGAAATCTACGAGCAGTACTTC; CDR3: CASSLLSAGEIYEQYF
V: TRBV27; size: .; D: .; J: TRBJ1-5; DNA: TGTGCCAGCAGTTTAGCCATAAATAGCAATCAGCCCCAGCATTTT; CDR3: CASSLAINSNQPQHF
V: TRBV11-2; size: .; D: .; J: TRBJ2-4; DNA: TGTGCCAGCAGCTTAGAGGCCGGGAGAAAGGCCAAAAACATTCAGTACTTC; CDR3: CASSLEAGRKAKNIQYF
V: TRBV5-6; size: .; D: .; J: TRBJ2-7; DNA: TGTGCCATGACCCCCGGGCTGTCCTACGAGCAGTACTTC; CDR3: CAMTPGLSYEQYF
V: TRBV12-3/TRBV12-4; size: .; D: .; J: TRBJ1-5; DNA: TGTGCCAGCAGCCCCGACATGGGCAATCAGCCCCAGCATTTT; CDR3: CASSPDMGNQPQHF
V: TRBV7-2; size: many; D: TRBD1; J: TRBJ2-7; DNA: TGTGCCAGTAGATACTCCCGGGACAGTGGTTCCTACGAGCAGTACTTC; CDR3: CASRYSRDSGSYEQYF
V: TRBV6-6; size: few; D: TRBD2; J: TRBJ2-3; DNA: TGTGCCACCTACGGGGGGGCGACAGATACGCAGTATTTT; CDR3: CATYGGATDTQYF
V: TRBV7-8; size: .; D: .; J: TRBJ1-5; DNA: TGTGCCAGCAGCTTAGCCCTCAGGTATAGCAATCAGCCCCAGCATTTT; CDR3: CASSLALRYSNQPQHF
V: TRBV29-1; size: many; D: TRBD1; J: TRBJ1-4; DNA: TGCAGCGTTTTGCCGGGACAGGGGAATGAAAAACTGTTTTTT; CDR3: CSVLPGQGNEKLFF